This T cell receptor beta chain is drawn from a study of blood T cell repertoires in COVID-19. The table came from immunoSEQ multiplex PCR; TCRdb's copy has only in-frame clones and leaves some out. This sample has 300,000 to 400,000 clones, with about nine tenths found just once. This CDR3 is 18 amino acids long. V shed 4 bases, J shed 7 bases, and the junction held 14 bases outside the gene matches. The germline gives CDR1 LGHDT, CDR2 YNNKEL (reference sequence). What was sequenced was peripheral blood. The chain links TRBV3-1 (or the pseudogene TRBV3-2) to TRBJ2-1; the match to TRBD2 covers 12 bases. This TCR was recovered from a woman in her seventies with COVID-19, enrolled during active disease. The CDR3 loop is CASSRPLAGGPMDNEQFF. In DNA form, the CDR3 reads TGTGCCAGCAGCCGACCGCTAGCGGGGGGGCCAATGGATAATGAGCAGTTCTTC.